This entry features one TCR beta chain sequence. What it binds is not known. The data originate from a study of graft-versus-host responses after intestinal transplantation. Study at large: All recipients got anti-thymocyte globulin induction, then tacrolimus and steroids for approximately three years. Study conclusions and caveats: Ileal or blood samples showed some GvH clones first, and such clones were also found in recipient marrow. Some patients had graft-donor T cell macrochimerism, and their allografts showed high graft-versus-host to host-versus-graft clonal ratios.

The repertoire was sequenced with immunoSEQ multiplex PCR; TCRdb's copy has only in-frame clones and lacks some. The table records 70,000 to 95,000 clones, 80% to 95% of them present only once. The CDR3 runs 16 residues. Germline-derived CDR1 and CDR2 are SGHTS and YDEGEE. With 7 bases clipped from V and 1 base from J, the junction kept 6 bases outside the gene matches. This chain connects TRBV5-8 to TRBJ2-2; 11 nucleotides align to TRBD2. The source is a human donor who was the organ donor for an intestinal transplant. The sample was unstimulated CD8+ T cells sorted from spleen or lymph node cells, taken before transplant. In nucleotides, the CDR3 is TGTGCCAGCGGGCCGCTAGCGGGGGGGAACACCGGGGAGCTGTTTTTT. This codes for CASGPLAGGNTGELFF.